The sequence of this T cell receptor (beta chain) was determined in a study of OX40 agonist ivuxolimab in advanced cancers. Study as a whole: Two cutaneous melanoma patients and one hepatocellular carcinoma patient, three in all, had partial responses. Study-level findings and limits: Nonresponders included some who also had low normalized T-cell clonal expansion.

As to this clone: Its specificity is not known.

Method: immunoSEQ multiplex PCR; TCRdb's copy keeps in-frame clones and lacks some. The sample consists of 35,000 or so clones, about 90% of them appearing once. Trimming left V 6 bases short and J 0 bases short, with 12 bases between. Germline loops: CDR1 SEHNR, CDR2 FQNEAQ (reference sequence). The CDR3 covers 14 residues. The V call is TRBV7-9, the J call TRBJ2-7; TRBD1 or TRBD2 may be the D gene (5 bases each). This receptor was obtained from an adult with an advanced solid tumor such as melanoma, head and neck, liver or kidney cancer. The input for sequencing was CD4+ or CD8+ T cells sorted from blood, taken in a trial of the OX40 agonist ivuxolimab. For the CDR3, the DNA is TGTGCCAGCAGGCCCGGTGGGGGCTCCTACGAGCAGTACTTC. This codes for CASRPGGGSYEQYF.